Listed here are 28 T cell receptor beta chains from one sample, sequenced in a study of shared clonotypes between healthy human individuals. Method: immunoSEQ multiplex PCR; TCRdb's copy keeps in-frame clones and lacks some. The data show fewer than 2.5 million clones, approximately 94% seen once. The sequenced sample was naive CD4+ T cells from PBMCs. Subset denoted: CD45RA+ positively selected. All receptors come from a man younger than 30 in good health. Some clones in this sample may be carry-over from other donors' samples.

Concerning this clone: At the DNA level, this CDR3 is encoded by other sequences in the same sample as well. This chain joins TRBV28 and TRBJ1-5; D is possibly TRBD1 (5 bases). Germline CDR1 is MDHEN and CDR2 is SYDVKM. Trimming removed 6 bases at V and 1 base at J, with 7 bases between. The length of the CDR3 is 13 residues. The CDR3 nucleotides are TGTGCCAGCAGAGACAGAAGCAATCAGCCCCAGCATTTT. Amino acid sequence: CASRDRSNQPQHF.

The V gene is TRBV11-3, the J gene TRBJ2-6; D gene uncertain. The CDR3 covers 15 residues. The germline V gene encodes CDR1 SGHNT and CDR2 YENEEA. Trimming left V 5 bases short and J 0 bases short, with 8 bases between. This chain's CDR3 is CASSIRSSGANVLTF. CDR3 nucleotide sequence: TGTGCCAGCAGCATACGTAGCTCTGGGGCCAACGTCCTGACTTTC.

The rearrangement joins TRBV2 to TRBJ1-2; possible D gene TRBD1, 5 bases. Germline assignment: CDR1 SNHLY and CDR2 FYNNEI. Trimming cost V 4 bases and J 4 bases, with 13 bases left between them. The CDR3 has 14 residues. The DNA of the CDR3 is TGTGCCAGCAGTGGGCCCGGGAGGGGCTATGGCTACACCTTC. Translation gives CASSGPGRGYGYTF.

The DNA of the CDR3 is TGTGCCAGTAGAACCGGGACTAGCGGGTTCTACGAGCAGTACTTC. Translation: CASRTGTSGFYEQYF. This chain connects TRBV19 to TRBJ2-7; 12 bases agree with TRBD2. The junction had 6 bases not matched to a gene; V was cut back by 6 bases and J by 3 bases. CDR1 LNHDA and CDR2 SQIVND come from the germline V gene (reference sequence). The CDR3 runs to 15 residues.

V is TRBV18 and J is TRBJ2-7, with 8 nucleotides matching TRBD1. V was pared by 8 bases and J by 0 bases, with 3 bases of the junction left unmatched. The CDR3 extends over 13 amino acids. Germline CDR1 is KGHSH and CDR2 is LQKENI. The CDR3 here is CASGQGSSYEQYF. CDR3 DNA sequence: TGTGCCAGCGGACAGGGATCCTCCTACGAGCAGTACTTC.

V and J are TRBV21-1 and TRBJ2-1; whether TRBD2, the table's D call, matches the DNA was not checked. TRBV21-1 counts as a pseudogene. The CDR3 is 14 amino acids. CDR3 in amino acids: CASRGLAGDNEQFF. As DNA, the CDR3 is TGTGCCAGCCGTGGACTAGCGGGGGACAATGAGCAGTTCTTC.

Here the CDR3 DNA reads TGCGCCAGCAGCTCCCAGGGGGCGTATGAGCAGTTCTTC. Translation gives CASSSQGAYEQFF. The chain has TRBV5-1 and TRBJ2-1; 8 positions match TRBD1. V shed 3 bases, J shed 8 bases, and the junction held 4 bases outside the gene matches. The CDR3 consists of 13 residues. Germline values: CDR1 SGHRS, CDR2 YFSETQ.

The chain combines TRBV27 with TRBJ2-7; D possibly corresponds to TRBD1 (6 bases). Trimming pared 7 bases from V and 4 bases from J, leaving 14 bases between. Germline CDR1 MNHEY, CDR2 SMNVEV (reference sequence). The CDR3 loop spans 13 amino acids. For the CDR3, the DNA is TGTGCCAGCAAGACCCCAGGGGTTTACGAGCAGTACTTC. It specifies CASKTPGVYEQYF.

The rearrangement uses TRBV5-1 and TRBJ2-3, with D unclear. Per the germline V gene, CDR1 is SGHRS and CDR2 is YFSETQ. Trimming shortened V by 6 bases and J by 0 bases, and 8 bases separated the two germline ends. The CDR3 contains 13 residues. CDR3: CASNNPSTDTQYF. As DNA, the CDR3 is TGCGCCAGCAACAACCCTAGCACAGATACGCAGTATTTT.

The V call is TRBV5-1, the J call TRBJ2-5, with 9 positions matching TRBD2. Germline V lookup: CDR1 SGHRS, CDR2 YFSETQ. The CDR3 is 16 residues long. The J segment lost 4 bases and the V segment lost 1 base, leaving 8 bases of the junction unmatched. This CDR3 reads CASSLRGSGSAETQYF. CDR3 coding DNA: TGCGCCAGCAGCTTGCGGGGTAGCGGGAGTGCAGAGACCCAGTACTTC.

The chain carries TRBV5-1 and TRBJ2-1, with 7 positions matching TRBD1. The germline CDR1 and CDR2 sequences are SGHRS and YFSETQ. CDR3 length: 16 amino acids. V gave up 2 bases and J gave up 2 bases; unmatched junction bases: 7. The CDR3 here is CASSLQGRGPYNEQFF. DNA for the CDR3: TGCGCCAGCAGCTTACAGGGGCGCGGTCCCTACAATGAGCAGTTCTTC.

The rearrangement links TRBV6-1 to TRBJ2-7; no clear D. Deletions cut 10 bases from V and 3 bases from J, with 13 bases between. The CDR3 runs 12 residues. Germline values: CDR1 MNHNS, CDR2 SASEGT. The CDR3 DNA is TGTGCCACCTCCTGGACCTACTACGAGCAGTACTTC. It yields the protein CATSWTYYEQYF.

The V gene is TRBV27, the J gene TRBJ2-3; the match to TRBD2 covers 7 bases. Unmatched junction bases numbered 11, after V lost 5 bases and J lost 6 bases. The CDR3 has 15 residues. Germline CDR1 MNHEY, CDR2 SMNVEV (reference sequence). DNA for the CDR3: TGTGCCAGCAGTGGTCCGGGACTACCAAGGGATACGCAGTATTTT. Amino acid sequence: CASSGPGLPRDTQYF.

This chain links TRBV5-1 with TRBJ1-1; D call uncertain. Trimming shortened V by 4 bases and J by 5 bases, and 12 bases separated the two germline ends. There are 13 residues in the CDR3. Looked up from germline, CDR1 is SGHRS and CDR2 is YFSETQ. CDR3 in DNA: TGCGCCAGCAGCGGATTACCGGGAACTGAAGCTTTCTTT. It encodes CASSGLPGTEAFF.

The chain couples TRBV7-9 to TRBJ1-5; no firm D call. The germline V gene encodes CDR1 SEHNR and CDR2 FQNEAQ (reference sequence). The CDR3 extends over 12 amino acids. The germline V and J ends were trimmed by 3 bases and 4 bases, with 4 bases remaining between them. The CDR3: CASSLMNQPQHF. The CDR3 nucleotides are TGTGCCAGCAGCTTGATGAATCAGCCCCAGCATTTT.

The V and J genes are TRBV10-2 and TRBJ2-1, with TRBD1 matching 7 bases. CDR3 length equals 13 residues. The germline gives CDR1 WSHSY, CDR2 SAAADI. Trimming took 6 bases from V and 4 from J; bases not matched to a gene: 3. Here the CDR3 reads CASRDRPYNEQFF. CDR3 sequence (DNA): TGCGCCAGCAGGGACAGGCCTTACAATGAGCAGTTCTTC.

This clone was detected once. The rearrangement uses TRBV2 and TRBJ1-2; D may be TRBD1 (5 bases). This CDR3 comprises 13 residues. The V end was cut by 2 bases, the J end by 8 bases, with 12 bases between. From germline, CDR1 is SNHLY and CDR2 FYNNEI. CDR3 protein: CASSEPGTVGYTF. For the CDR3, the DNA is TGTGCCAGCAGTGAACCAGGGACCGTGGGCTACACCTTC. Full variable domain (outside the CDR3, taken from reference TRBV2 and TRBJ1-2): EPEVTQTPSHQVTQMGQEVILRCVPISNHLYFYWYRQILGQKVEFLVSFYNNEISEKSEIFDDQFSVERPDGSNFTLKIRSTKLEDSAMYFCASSEPGTVGYTFGSGTRLTVV.

The CDR3 DNA is TGCGCCAGCAGCCCGGGGTTTTTCGGGAACACCATATATTTT. Protein sequence: CASSPGFFGNTIYF. This chain joins TRBV5-1 and TRBJ1-3; D is undetermined. CDR1 SGHRS and CDR2 YFSETQ come from the germline V gene. The V end was cut by 4 bases, the J end by 7 bases, with 15 bases between. The CDR3 extends over 14 amino acids.

V gene TRBV5-1 combines with J gene TRBJ1-5; a weak D match, TRBD1 (5 bases). Germline CDR1 and CDR2: SGHRS and YFSETQ. CDR3 length: 16 amino acids. The V end was cut by 4 bases, the J end by 2 bases, with 16 bases between. The CDR3 DNA is TGCGCCAGCAGCCCGGGACCGAGCTTCGGCAATCAGCCCCAGCATTTT. Translated: CASSPGPSFGNQPQHF.

This sequence joins TRBV6-4 and TRBJ2-7; tentatively, D is TRBD2 (6 bases). V was trimmed by 5 bases and J by 2 bases, leaving 19 bases between them. This CDR3 is 16 amino acids long. From germline, CDR1 is MRHNA and CDR2 SNTAGT. The CDR3 loop reads CASSPRWSSETYEQYF. CDR3 in DNA: TGTGCCAGCAGTCCCCGCTGGTCTAGCGAAACCTACGAGCAGTACTTC.

This chain links TRBV6-6 with TRBJ2-1; tentative D call: TRBD2 (6 bases). Trimming stripped 7 bases from V and 8 bases from J, with 24 bases between. Germline CDR1 and CDR2: MNHNY and SVGAGI (reference sequence). The CDR3 loop spans 16 amino acids. As DNA, the CDR3 is TGTGCCAGCACCGACGGGTTGGCGGGACGGGTGGATGAGCAGTTCTTC. It codes for CASTDGLAGRVDEQFF.

Comment on this clone: The sample has other DNA sequences that encode this CDR3 too. This rearrangement joins TRBV18 to TRBJ2-3; 8 bases align to TRBD2. V was clipped by 3 bases and J by 6 bases; unmatched bases: 5. The CDR3 runs to 14 residues. Germline lookup yields CDR1 KGHSH and CDR2 LQKENI. CDR3 loop: CASSPPGLGDTQYF. CDR3 DNA: TGTGCCAGCTCACCTCCGGGACTAGGGGATACGCAGTATTTT.

This chain links TRBV5-1 with TRBJ2-5; TRBD2 is a possible D gene (6 bases). The germline V gene encodes CDR1 SGHRS and CDR2 YFSETQ. V was trimmed by 4 bases and J by 4 bases, leaving 17 bases between them. This CDR3 region has 15 residues. The CDR3 reads CASSAGTALGETQYF. The CDR3 coding sequence is TGCGCCAGCAGCGCGGGGACGGCCCTGGGAGAGACCCAGTACTTC. Combining the CDR3 with reference TRBV5-1 and TRBJ2-5 gives the whole variable domain KAGVTQTPRYLIKTRGQQVTLSCSPISGHRSVSWYQQTPGQGLQFLFEYFSETQRNKGNFPGRFSGRQFSNSRSEMNVSTLELGDSALYLCASSAGTALGETQYFGPGTRLLVL.

The chain joins TRBV5-5 to TRBJ2-7; perhaps TRBD1 as D (8 bases). The CDR3 sequence is 15 residues long. The germline gives CDR1 SGHKS, CDR2 YYEKEE (reference sequence). V was trimmed by 5 bases and J by 3 bases, leaving 18 bases between them. CDR3 in amino acids: CASSLQGGSFYEQYF. The CDR3 bases are TGTGCCAGCAGTTTACAGGGGGGGAGTTTCTACGAGCAGTACTTC.

This rearrangement joins TRBV27 to TRBJ2-2; D gene unclear. Germline V gene data show CDR1 as MNHEY and CDR2 as SMNVEV (reference sequence). Trimming took off 6 bases at V and 10 bases at J, with 12 bases between the two ends. The CDR3 consists of 12 residues. The CDR3 bases are TGTGCCAGCAGCCCGCATGGGTTGGAGCTGTTTTTT. Its translation: CASSPHGLELFF.

The chain carries TRBV18 and TRBJ2-2; 7 bases line up with TRBD2. After removal of 5 bases from V and 5 bases from J, the junction contained 8 bases not matched to a gene. CDR1 is KGHSH and CDR2 is LQKENI in the germline V gene. CDR3 length: 15 amino acids. CDR3 loop: CASSMGLADTGELFF. The CDR3 DNA reads TGTGCCAGCTCAATGGGGCTAGCGGATACCGGGGAGCTGTTTTTT.

V usage is TRBV5-1 and J usage is TRBJ1-3, with TRBD1 matching 7 bases. CDR3 size: 15 residues. V lost 0 bases and J lost 4; bases outside the gene matches: 4. Germline V gene sequence: CDR1 SGHRS, CDR2 YFSETQ. This CDR3 reads CASSLAGTEGNTIYF. Here the CDR3 DNA reads TGCGCCAGCAGCTTGGCCGGGACAGAAGGAAACACCATATATTTT.

The genes are TRBV28 and TRBJ2-2, with 11 bases matching TRBD2. Germline-derived CDR1 and CDR2 are MDHEN and SYDVKM. V was clipped by 8 bases and J by 0 bases; unmatched bases: 5. CDR3 length equals 16 residues. CDR3 protein: CASGIAGGPNTGELFF. CDR3 nucleotide sequence: TGTGCCAGCGGTATAGCGGGAGGGCCGAACACCGGGGAGCTGTTTTTT.